The 31 T cell receptor beta chains below all came from one sample that was sequenced in a study of cytomegalovirus exposure and HLA in healthy donors. 13 Jbeta primers and 60 Vbeta primers were used for the PCR. Method: immunoSEQ multiplex PCR; TCRdb's copy keeps in-frame clones and lacks some. The table shows around 170,000 clones, with 80% occurring only once. Sequencing used PBMCs. The receptors originated from a woman aged 25-40 years in good health and CMV-seronegative.

This chain links TRBV4-1 with TRBJ1-4, with a possible D match to TRBD1 (6 bases). Germline CDR1 reads MGHRA; CDR2 reads YSYEKL. The CDR3 contains 16 residues. Trimming shortened V by 0 bases and J by 6 bases, and 14 bases separated the two germline ends. The CDR3 DNA reads TGCGCCAGCAGCCAAGACCACAGGGTCCGGGATGAAAAACTGTTTTTT. This codes for CASSQDHRVRDEKLFF.

This clone was seen once. CDR3 sequence reads: CASSPGSGGGTGELFF. DNA of the CDR3: TGTGCCAGCAGTCCCGGTAGCGGGGGAGGAACCGGGGAGCTGTTTTTT. The rearrangement joins TRBV6-4 to TRBJ2-2, with 9 bases fitting TRBD2. V lost 5 bases, J lost 5 bases, and 9 bases stayed unmatched. The CDR3 has 16 amino acids. The V gene's germline CDR1 is MRHNA and CDR2 SNTAGT.

This chain links TRBV11-2 with TRBJ1-2; 7 positions match TRBD1. The CDR3 sequence is 13 residues long. The V gene's germline CDR1 is SGHAT and CDR2 FQNNGV. V was clipped by 5 bases and J by 6 bases; unmatched bases: 6. CDR3 protein: CASSRPGTDGYTF. CDR3 bases: TGTGCCAGCAGCCGACCGGGGACAGATGGCTACACCTTC.

The chain couples TRBV9 to TRBJ2-3, with 10 bases aligning to TRBD2. Germline V gene data show CDR1 as SGDLS and CDR2 as YYNGEE. J lost 3 bases, V lost 6 bases, and 4 bases had no gene match. The CDR3 is made up of 14 amino acids. The CDR3, as DNA: TGTGCCAGCAACCTAGCGGGGGTGACAGATACGCAGTATTTT. Translation gives CASNLAGVTDTQYF.

The gene calls are TRBV19 and TRBJ2-3, with unresolved D. The V gene lost 5 bases and the J gene lost 2 bases, with 11 bases spanning the gap. CDR1 and CDR2 (germline): LNHDA, SQIVND (reference sequence). The CDR3 is 14 residues long. The CDR3 nucleotides read TGTGCCAGTAGTCCCTCAGGATACACAGATACGCAGTATTTT. Amino acid sequence: CASSPSGYTDTQYF. The variable domain in full, with the rest retrieved from reference TRBV19 and TRBJ2-3, is DGGITQSPKYLFRKEGQNVTLSCEQNLNHDAMYWYRQDPGQGLRLIYYSQIVNDFQKGDIAEGYSVSREKKESFPLTVTSAQKNPTAFYLCASSPSGYTDTQYFGPGTRLTVL.

V usage is TRBV6-1 and J usage is TRBJ1-3; D perhaps matches TRBD1 (6 bases). Trimming left V 7 bases short and J 0 bases short, with 13 bases between. Germline V gives CDR1 MNHNS, CDR2 SASEGT. CDR3 length: 15 residues. The CDR3 coding sequence is TGTGCCAGCACCGGACAGACCAGCTCTGGAAACACCATATATTTT. This sequence encodes CASTGQTSSGNTIYF.

This chain links TRBV14 with TRBJ2-1, with 7 nucleotides matching TRBD2. The CDR3 is made up of 18 amino acids. Germline values: CDR1 SGHDN, CDR2 FVKESK. V shed 0 bases and J 1 base; nucleotides not matched to a gene: 9. For the CDR3, the DNA is TGTGCCAGCAGCCAAGAAATGACGGGGGGAATATCCTACAATGAGCAGTTCTTC. Translation: CASSQEMTGGISYNEQFF.

The chain is built from TRBV5-8 and TRBJ1-5; 7 bases are shared with TRBD1. CDR1 and CDR2 from the germline V gene are SGHTS and YDEGEE. The CDR3 covers 16 residues. With V trimmed by 0 bases and J by 0 bases, 3 bases remained unmatched. CDR3 loop: CASSLVGTVSNQPQHF. The DNA of the CDR3 is TGTGCCAGCAGCTTGGTAGGGACAGTTAGCAATCAGCCCCAGCATTTT.

The chain couples TRBV4-1 to TRBJ2-5, with D perhaps matching TRBD2 (6 bases). Looked up from germline, CDR1 is MGHRA and CDR2 is YSYEKL. The CDR3 spans 17 residues. V lost 0 bases, J lost 2 bases, and 16 bases lay in between. The CDR3 sequence is CASSQDVGGAGQETQYF. The CDR3 DNA follows: TGCGCCAGCAGCCAAGATGTCGGCGGGGCCGGTCAAGAGACCCAGTACTTC.

The chain is built from TRBV7-9 and TRBJ2-5, with TRBD1 as a possible D gene (6 bases). This CDR3 region has 12 residues. Germline V lookup: CDR1 SEHNR, CDR2 FQNEAQ (reference sequence). The V end lost 5 bases, the J end lost 5 bases, and 9 bases lay between the germline ends. The CDR3 region has the DNA TGTGCCAGCAGCCCTCAGGGGGAGACCCAGTACTTC. Translation gives CASSPQGETQYF.

This chain joins TRBV6-6 and TRBJ2-7; TRBD1 matches at 9 bases. The V gene end was trimmed by 6 bases and the J gene end by 5 bases; junction bases not matched to a gene: 8. Germline CDR1 MNHNY, CDR2 SVGAGI (reference sequence). The length of the CDR3 is 14 residues. The CDR3 DNA is TGTGCCAGCAGCTATGGGACAGGGAACAACGAGCAGTACTTC. Protein: CASSYGTGNNEQYF.

The chain joins TRBV29-1 to TRBJ2-6; D call uncertain. Between the trimmed V and J ends, which lost 6 bases and 0 bases, there was a span of 3 bases. The CDR3 consists of 12 residues. CDR1 and CDR2 (germline): SQVTM, ANQGSEA. The CDR3 is CSVSSGANVLTF. CDR3 nucleotides: TGCAGCGTCTCCTCTGGGGCCAACGTCCTGACTTTC. The full variable domain, in which reference TRBV29-1 and TRBJ2-6 provide the parts outside the CDR3, is SAVISQKPSRDICQRGTSLTIQCQVDSQVTMMFWYRQQPGQSLTLIATANQGSEATYESGFVIDKFPISRPNLTFSTLTVSNMSPEDSSIYLCSVSSGANVLTFGAGSRLTVL.

V and J are TRBV4-1 and TRBJ2-7, with 8 bases lining up with TRBD1. J was trimmed by 3 bases and V by 4 bases; bases with no gene match: 11. CDR1 is MGHRA, CDR2 YSYEKL, per germline. CDR3 length equals 16 residues. The CDR3 sequence is CASSRQGGQVIYEQYF. DNA of the CDR3: TGCGCCAGCAGCCGTCAAGGGGGACAGGTAATCTACGAGCAGTACTTC.

This chain joins TRBV7-3 and TRBJ2-2; D not resolved. Germline CDR1 and CDR2: SGHTA and FQGTGA. The V end was cut by 5 bases, the J end by 4 bases, with 17 bases between. The CDR3 spans 16 residues. CDR3 nucleotides: TGTGCCAGCAGCCCCCGCACGGGTGCCAGCACCGGGGAGCTGTTTTTT. Protein product: CASSPRTGASTGELFF.

The V and J genes are TRBV4-1 and TRBJ2-3, with 7 bases that match TRBD2. Germline V gives CDR1 MGHRA, CDR2 YSYEKL. After removal of 5 bases from V and 3 bases from J, the junction contained 14 bases not matched to a gene. There are 17 residues in the CDR3. The CDR3 loop reads CASSFRPGLTGTDTQYF. The CDR3 nucleotides read TGCGCCAGCAGCTTTCGCCCGGGACTAACCGGAACAGATACGCAGTATTTT.

The chain links TRBV2 to TRBJ2-1; D might be TRBD1 (5 bases). Trimming left V 6 bases short and J 6 bases short, with 12 bases between. Germline V gives CDR1 SNHLY, CDR2 FYNNEI. The CDR3 runs to 13 residues. The CDR3 spells CASSIDSFNEQFF. CDR3 bases: TGTGCCAGCAGCATTGACAGTTTCAATGAGCAGTTCTTC. Drawing the rest from reference TRBV2 and TRBJ2-1, the complete variable domain is EPEVTQTPSHQVTQMGQEVILRCVPISNHLYFYWYRQILGQKVEFLVSFYNNEISEKSEIFDDQFSVERPDGSNFTLKIRSTKLEDSAMYFCASSIDSFNEQFFGPGTRLTVL.

This clone was counted between two and nine times. The rearrangement joins TRBV6-5 to TRBJ1-2; 8 nucleotides align to TRBD1. CDR3 length equals 15 residues. Germline CDR1 and CDR2: MNHEY and SVGAGI. After removal of 5 bases from V and 7 bases from J, the junction contained 12 bases not matched to a gene. The CDR3 protein is CASSLATGDLRGYTF. The CDR3 nucleotides read TGTGCCAGCAGTCTCGCGACAGGGGACTTGCGTGGCTACACCTTC.

The V call is TRBV18, the J call TRBJ1-2, with 7 bases lining up with TRBD1. Germline V gene lookup returns CDR1 KGHSH and CDR2 LQKENI. Trimming took 3 bases from V and 5 from J; bases not matched to a gene: 6. This CDR3 is built from 14 residues. The CDR3 nucleotides are TGTGCCAGCTCACCCATGGGACAGATATATGGCTACACCTTC. It is translated as CASSPMGQIYGYTF. Together with reference TRBV18 and TRBJ1-2, the CDR3 gives the full variable domain: NAGVMQNPRHLVRRRGQEARLRCSPMKGHSHVYWYRQLPEEGLKFMVYLQKENIIDESGMPKERFSAEFPKEGPSILRIQQVVRGDSAAYFCASSPMGQIYGYTFGSGTRLTVV.

The J gene is TRBJ1-5, the V gene TRBV27; TRBD1 is a possible D gene (6 bases). Trimming stripped 3 bases from V and 3 bases from J, with 9 bases between. The CDR3 contains 14 residues. Germline V gene lookup returns CDR1 MNHEY and CDR2 SMNVEV (reference sequence). The CDR3 loop reads CASSLGDTNQPQHF. In DNA form, the CDR3 reads TGTGCCAGCAGTTTGGGGGACACCAATCAGCCCCAGCATTTT.

J is TRBJ2-7 and V is TRBV7-8; 10 bases are shared with TRBD1. The ends lost 2 bases at V and 3 bases at J; junction bases unmatched: 4. The CDR3 is made up of 15 amino acids. CDR1 SGHVS and CDR2 FQNEAQ come from the germline V gene. CDR3 in DNA: TGTGCCAGCAGCTTAAGGGACAGGGGTAACTACGAGCAGTACTTC. Protein sequence: CASSLRDRGNYEQYF. Combining the CDR3 with reference TRBV7-8 and TRBJ2-7 gives the whole variable domain GAGVSQSPRYKVAKRGQDVALRCDPISGHVSLFWYQQALGQGPEFLTYFQNEAQLDKSGLPSDRFFAERPEGSVSTLKIQRTQQEDSAVYLCASSLRDRGNYEQYFGPGTRLTVT.

As for this clone: Distinct nucleotide sequences in the sample also encode this CDR3. The chain uses TRBV19 and TRBJ1-1; D gene ambiguous. CDR1 and CDR2 (germline): LNHDA, SQIVND (reference sequence). The CDR3 runs to 13 residues. The V and J ends lost 5 bases and 5 bases respectively, with 12 bases between them. CDR3 region: CASSYTKNTEAFF. The CDR3 DNA is TGTGCCAGTAGTTATACAAAGAATACTGAAGCTTTCTTT.

The gene calls are TRBV5-1 and TRBJ2-3, with TRBD2 matching over 11 bases. Germline values: CDR1 SGHRS, CDR2 YFSETQ. The CDR3 loop spans 16 amino acids. With V trimmed by 0 bases and J by 4 bases, 4 bases remained unmatched. CDR3 loop: CASSLGTSGSADTQYF. Written as DNA, the CDR3 is TGCGCCAGCAGCTTGGGGACTAGCGGGTCGGCAGATACGCAGTATTTT.

V is TRBV14 and J is TRBJ2-1; D uncertain. The germline gives CDR1 SGHDN, CDR2 FVKESK. This CDR3 has 14 amino acids. V lost 1 base to trimming and J lost 9 bases, with 13 bases between them. The CDR3 here is CASSQAYPLGEQFF. In DNA, the CDR3 is TGTGCCAGCAGCCAAGCCTACCCTCTCGGTGAGCAGTTCTTC.

The chain carries TRBV19 and TRBJ2-5, with 9 bases matching TRBD1. The V segment lost 8 bases and the J segment 4 bases; nucleotides outside the gene matches: 8. This CDR3 has 14 amino acids. Germline V CDR1 and CDR2: LNHDA, SQIVND (reference sequence). The CDR3 here is CASSSTGGAETQYF. CDR3 DNA: TGTGCCAGTTCATCTACAGGGGGCGCAGAGACCCAGTACTTC.

CDR3 protein: CAAFMGGYGYTF. DNA for the CDR3: TGTGCCGCGTTTATGGGGGGTTATGGCTACACCTTC. The gene calls are TRBV6-5 and TRBJ1-2; possible D gene TRBD1, 5 bases. Trimming left V 11 bases short and J 5 bases short, with 15 bases between. Germline-derived CDR1 and CDR2 are MNHEY and SVGAGI. The CDR3 has 12 amino acids.

This chain connects TRBV6-6 to TRBJ2-7; the match to TRBD2 covers 8 bases. This CDR3 is built from 15 residues. Trimming removed 5 bases from V and 3 bases from J; junction bases left unmatched: 9. Germline assignment: CDR1 MNHNY and CDR2 SVGAGI (reference sequence). The DNA for the CDR3 is TGTGCCAGCAGTAGCCCGGGTAGCGGGGACTACGAGCAGTACTTC. Protein: CASSSPGSGDYEQYF.

V usage is TRBV7-2 and J usage is TRBJ1-1; TRBD1 matches at 8 bases. The V and J ends lost 4 bases and 6 bases, in that order; junction bases with no gene match: 10. This CDR3 has 15 residues. From germline, CDR1 is SGHTA and CDR2 FQGNSA. DNA for the CDR3: TGTGCCAGCAGCTCCCTAGTGTCAGGGGGCTCTGAAGCTTTCTTT. Amino acids: CASSSLVSGGSEAFF.

The chain joins TRBV27 to TRBJ2-3; perhaps TRBD2 as D (7 bases). Germline values: CDR1 MNHEY, CDR2 SMNVEV (reference sequence). V lost 3 bases, J lost 4 bases, and 14 bases lay in between. The CDR3 has 15 amino acids. In DNA form, the CDR3 reads TGTGCCAGCAGTTTTGAGGGGGGGCGGGCAGATACGCAGTATTTT. Its protein product is CASSFEGGRADTQYF.

This chain connects TRBV5-4 to TRBJ1-1; D gene uncertain. With 2 bases removed from V and 4 bases from J, the gap between germline ends came to 3 bases. CDR3 length equals 11 residues. CDR1 is SGHNT and CDR2 is YYREEE in the germline V gene (reference sequence). In DNA form, the CDR3 reads TGTGCCAGCAGCTTCCGCACTGAAGCTTTCTTT. Translated, it gives CASSFRTEAFF.

This chain connects TRBV6-5 to TRBJ2-7; D uncertain. The CDR3 length is 14 residues. CDR1 is MNHEY and CDR2 is SVGAGI in the germline V gene. The germline V and J ends were trimmed by 5 bases and 3 bases, with 14 bases remaining between them. The chain's CDR3 is CASSTQAYGYEQYF. DNA for the CDR3: TGTGCCAGCAGTACTCAGGCGTATGGCTACGAGCAGTACTTC.

The chain employs TRBV6-4 and TRBJ2-3, with D possibly matching TRBD1 (6 bases). The V and J ends lost 4 bases and 3 bases respectively, with 14 bases between them. Germline V gene sequence: CDR1 MRHNA, CDR2 SNTAGT. This CDR3 is 15 amino acids long. The CDR3: CASSVTMGATDTQYF. The CDR3 DNA reads as TGTGCCAGCAGTGTCACTATGGGGGCTACAGATACGCAGTATTTT.